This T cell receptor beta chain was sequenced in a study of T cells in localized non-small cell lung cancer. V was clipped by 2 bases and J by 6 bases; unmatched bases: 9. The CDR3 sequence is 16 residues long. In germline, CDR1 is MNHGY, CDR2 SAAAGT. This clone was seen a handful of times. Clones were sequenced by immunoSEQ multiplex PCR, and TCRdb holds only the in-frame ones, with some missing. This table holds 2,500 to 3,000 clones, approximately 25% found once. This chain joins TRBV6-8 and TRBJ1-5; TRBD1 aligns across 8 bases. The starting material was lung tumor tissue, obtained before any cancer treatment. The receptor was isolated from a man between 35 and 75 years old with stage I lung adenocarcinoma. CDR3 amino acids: CASSYARGPGVQPQHF. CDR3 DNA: TGTGCCAGCAGTTACGCCAGGGGGCCAGGGGTTCAGCCCCAGCATTTT.